A single sample gave rise to the 22 T cell receptor beta chains below, sequenced in a study of OX40 agonist ivuxolimab in advanced cancers. TCRdb keeps only in-frame clones here, not all; method: immunoSEQ multiplex PCR. Of over 30,000 clones listed, about 76% are singletons. The sequencing used CD4+ or CD8+ T cells sorted from blood, collected in a trial of the OX40 agonist ivuxolimab. These receptors all come from an adult with an advanced solid tumor such as melanoma, head and neck, liver or kidney cancer.

This clone ranks as medium-sized. The chain couples TRBV7-2 to TRBJ2-7; D is unclear. The V and J ends lost 5 bases and 2 bases respectively, with 16 bases between them. CDR1 and CDR2 from the germline V gene are SGHTA and FQGNSA. The CDR3 extends over 15 amino acids. The CDR3 DNA is TGTGCCAGCAGCATCGCCCCGGTCGGCCCCTACGAGCAGTACTTC. Translated, it gives CASSIAPVGPYEQYF. Supplemented by reference TRBV7-2 and TRBJ2-7, the full variable domain reads GAGVSQSPSNKVTEKGKDVELRCDPISGHTALYWYRQSLGQGLEFLIYFQGNSAPDKSGLPSDRFSAERTGGSVSTLTIQRTQQEDSAVYLCASSIAPVGPYEQYFGPGTRLTVT.

The chain recombines TRBV6-1 with TRBJ1-5, with D unresolved. Germline V lookup: CDR1 MNHNS, CDR2 SASEGT. CDR3 length: 13 residues. V was trimmed by 9 bases and J by 3 bases, leaving 12 bases between them. The CDR3 DNA reads TGTGCCAGTACCGGGTTCCTCAATCAGCCCCAGCATTTT. As protein: CASTGFLNQPQHF.

This clone was counted a single time. CDR3 sequence reads: CASSPPGELFF. The CDR3 DNA reads TGTGCCAGCAGCCCCCCCGGGGAGCTGTTTTTT. V is TRBV7-8 and J is TRBJ2-2; D is undetermined. Germline V gene sequence: CDR1 SGHVS, CDR2 FQNEAQ. Trimming shortened V by 5 bases and J by 6 bases, and 4 bases separated the two germline ends. The CDR3 runs to 11 residues.

The rearrangement uses TRBV10-1 and TRBJ1-6; TRBD1 might be the D (5 bases). CDR1 WNHNN and CDR2 SYGVQD come from the germline V gene (reference sequence). The CDR3 spans 15 residues. Trimming removed 8 bases at V and 2 bases at J, with 13 bases between. The CDR3 coding sequence is TGCGCCAGCCTAGTGGGACGGACCTATAATTCACCCCTCCACTTT. As protein: CASLVGRTYNSPLHF.

The genes are TRBV9 and TRBJ2-7; 9 bases match TRBD1. The CDR3 runs to 15 residues. The germline V gene encodes CDR1 SGDLS and CDR2 YYNGEE. Losses at the gene ends were 0 bases for V and 4 bases for J; bases not matched to a gene: 5. CDR3 residues: CASSVAPDRGYEQYF. The CDR3 DNA follows: TGTGCCAGCAGCGTAGCTCCGGACAGGGGTTACGAGCAGTACTTC. Full variable domain (missing parts from reference TRBV9 and TRBJ2-7): DSGVTQTPKHLITATGQRVTLRCSPRSGDLSVYWYQQSLDQGLQFLIQYYNGEERAKGNILERFSAQQFPDLHSELNLSSLELGDSALYFCASSVAPDRGYEQYFGPGTRLTVT.

The J gene is TRBJ2-1, the V gene TRBV11-2, with 9 bases matching TRBD2. This CDR3 spans 16 amino acids. The germline CDR1 and CDR2 sequences are SGHAT and FQNNGV. The trim removed 1 base at V and 9 bases at J, leaving 10 bases unmatched. CDR3 nucleotides: TGTGCCAGCAGCTTAGTATCCAGCGGGGGGTCCCGTGAGCAGTTCTTC. Its translation: CASSLVSSGGSREQFF.

This clone was seen a handful of times. This sequence joins TRBV4-1 and TRBJ1-2; D uncertain. The CDR3 is 12 amino acids. CDR1 and CDR2 from the germline V gene are MGHRA and YSYEKL. V was pared by 8 bases and J by 0 bases, with 7 bases between. The chain's CDR3 is CASRGTNYGYTF. In DNA, the CDR3 is TGCGCCAGCCGGGGAACTAACTATGGCTACACCTTC.

This chain connects TRBV14 to TRBJ1-1; maybe TRBD1 (6 bases). The CDR3 length is 13 residues. Germline values: CDR1 SGHDN, CDR2 FVKESK. Trimming cost V 4 bases and J 6 bases, with 12 bases left between them. CDR3 nucleotides: TGTGCCAGCAGCCTAGTCGAGGGGGCTGAAGCTTTCTTT. It is translated as CASSLVEGAEAFF.

The sample holds one count of this clone. The genes are TRBV19 and TRBJ2-5; 9 bases align to TRBD1. The V gene's germline CDR1 is LNHDA and CDR2 SQIVND (reference sequence). This CDR3 contains 15 residues. V lost 6 bases, J lost 11 bases, and 16 bases stayed unmatched. As DNA, the CDR3 is TGTGCCAGTAGACGAACCGGGACAGGGATCGGGGAGCAGTACTTC. Its protein product is CASRRTGTGIGEQYF. Variable domain in full (rest from reference TRBV19 and TRBJ2-5): DGGITQSPKYLFRKEGQNVTLSCEQNLNHDAMYWYRQDPGQGLRLIYYSQIVNDFQKGDIAEGYSVSREKKESFPLTVTSAQKNPTAFYLCASRRTGTGIGEQYFGPGTRLLVL.

The V gene is TRBV7-1, the J gene TRBJ2-7, with 8 positions matching TRBD1. TRBV7-1 is given ORF status, its function remaining uncertain. CDR3 length equals 14 residues. V gave up 4 bases and J gave up 2 bases; unmatched junction bases: 4. The CDR3 DNA follows: TGTGCCAGCAGCTTAGAACAGGGGGCCTACGAGCAGTACTTC. Its translation is CASSLEQGAYEQYF.

The chain has TRBV6-5 and TRBJ2-1; D is unclear. The germline CDR1 and CDR2 sequences are MNHEY and SVGAGI. The CDR3 extends over 15 amino acids. Trimming cost V 0 bases and J 6 bases, with 12 bases left between them. DNA of the CDR3: TGTGCCAGCAGTTACTCGAGGCCCTGGGGCAATGAGCAGTTCTTC. Translated: CASSYSRPWGNEQFF.

The chain recombines TRBV4-1 with TRBJ2-1; 8 nucleotides agree with TRBD2. The CDR3 length is 15 residues. The junction had 5 bases not matched to a gene; V was cut back by 3 bases and J by 4 bases. Germline V gene data show CDR1 as MGHRA and CDR2 as YSYEKL. The CDR3 nucleotides read TGCGCCAGCAGCCAGGCGGGGGGCGGGTACAATGAGCAGTTCTTC. Amino acid sequence: CASSQAGGGYNEQFF.

This chain joins TRBV28 and TRBJ1-5; the D gene is possibly TRBD1 (6 bases). Trimming took 8 bases from V and 8 from J, leaving 16 bases between them. Germline values: CDR1 MDHEN, CDR2 SYDVKM. The CDR3 consists of 13 residues. The CDR3 here is CASQRYRAEPQHF. CDR3 nucleotide sequence: TGTGCCAGCCAAAGGTACAGGGCGGAGCCCCAGCATTTT.

The count of this clone is one. The chain carries TRBV5-6 and TRBJ2-7, with D possibly matching TRBD1 (7 bases). The length of the CDR3 is 14 residues. Germline V gives CDR1 SGHDT, CDR2 YYEEEE. V was cut by 6 bases and J by 4 bases, with 17 bases left in between. The CDR3 DNA sequence: TGTGCCAGCAACCAGGGGGGCAGGGGGTACGAGCAGTACTTC. It specifies CASNQGGRGYEQYF.

This clone was counted a few times. The chain carries TRBV2 and TRBJ1-1; D gene ambiguous. With 4 bases removed from V and 3 bases from J, the gap between germline ends came to 3 bases. Germline CDR1 is SNHLY and CDR2 is FYNNEI. The length of the CDR3 is 11 residues. This CDR3 reads CASSGDTEAFF. CDR3 bases: TGTGCCAGCAGTGGGGACACTGAAGCTTTCTTT.

CDR3 DNA: TGTGCCAGCAGTCACAGGGGGCGAGCTTTCTTT. Translation gives CASSHRGRAFF. This sequence joins TRBV6-6 and TRBJ1-1; 9 bases fit TRBD1. The CDR3 length is 11 residues. Germline CDR1 and CDR2: MNHNY and SVGAGI (reference sequence). Losses at the gene ends were 5 bases for V and 10 bases for J; bases not matched to a gene: 2.

The CDR3 loop is CASSMQENEQFF. DNA for the CDR3: TGTGCCAGCAGCATGCAGGAGAATGAGCAGTTCTTC. V usage is TRBV5-4 and J usage is TRBJ2-1, with D unresolved. This CDR3 region has 12 residues. Germline values: CDR1 SGHNT, CDR2 YYREEE (reference sequence). Trimming shortened V by 4 bases and J by 7 bases, and 9 bases separated the two germline ends.

This clone occurred many times. This chain links TRBV5-1 with TRBJ1-3; the match to TRBD1 covers 10 bases. The V gene end was trimmed by 0 bases and the J gene end by 6 bases; junction bases not matched to a gene: 6. The length of the CDR3 is 16 residues. CDR1 is SGHRS, CDR2 YFSETQ, per germline. Here the CDR3 reads CASSLDPGTGVNTIYF. The CDR3 nucleotides read TGCGCCAGCAGCTTGGATCCGGGGACAGGGGTAAACACCATATATTTT. Full variable domain (remainder filled in from reference TRBV5-1 and TRBJ1-3): KAGVTQTPRYLIKTRGQQVTLSCSPISGHRSVSWYQQTPGQGLQFLFEYFSETQRNKGNFPGRFSGRQFSNSRSEMNVSTLELGDSALYLCASSLDPGTGVNTIYFGEGSWLTVV.

In this sample, this clone is medium-sized. The chain carries TRBV2 and TRBJ1-2, with D perhaps TRBD1 (6 bases). CDR1 SNHLY and CDR2 FYNNEI come from the germline V gene. V shed 4 bases and J shed 4 bases, with 10 bases lying between them. CDR3 length: 13 amino acids. In nucleotides, the CDR3 is TGTGCCAGCAGTGGACGACAGGTCTATGGCTACACCTTC. Amino acids: CASSGRQVYGYTF.

The V gene is TRBV9, the J gene TRBJ2-1; 8 nucleotides line up with TRBD2. V lost 3 bases to trimming and J lost 7 bases; unmatched junction nucleotides: 3. Germline lookup yields CDR1 SGDLS and CDR2 YYNGEE. The CDR3 is 13 amino acids. The CDR3 DNA reads as TGTGCCAGCAGCGAGGGACTAGAGAATGAGCAGTTCTTC. This codes for CASSEGLENEQFF. The whole variable domain, filled in from reference TRBV9 and TRBJ2-1, reads DSGVTQTPKHLITATGQRVTLRCSPRSGDLSVYWYQQSLDQGLQFLIQYYNGEERAKGNILERFSAQQFPDLHSELNLSSLELGDSALYFCASSEGLENEQFFGPGTRLTVL.

This clone appeared a few times. This chain joins TRBV19 and TRBJ1-2, with a tentative D call TRBD1 (5 bases). Trimming took 3 bases from V and 7 from J, leaving 9 bases between them. Germline-derived CDR1 and CDR2 are LNHDA and SQIVND (reference sequence). The CDR3 extends over 12 amino acids. CDR3 DNA sequence: TGTGCCAGTAGTATCCAGGGTATTGGCTACACCTTC. Translated: CASSIQGIGYTF.

V usage is TRBV10-3 and J usage is TRBJ1-1; D gene uncertain. CDR3 size: 13 residues. Germline lookup yields CDR1 ENHRY and CDR2 SYGVKD. Trimming removed 4 bases from V and 8 bases from J, with 14 bases in between. For the CDR3, the DNA is TGTGCCATCAGTGGCCACGGTGGAACAGAAGCTTTCTTT. Translated: CAISGHGGTEAFF.